Described below is a single T cell receptor beta chain sequence and its context. The data belong to a study of blood T cell repertoires in COVID-19. Study-wide context: T cells, B-cell-depleted T cells, or PBMCs provided the cDNA or gDNA that served as material.

Profiling relied on immunoSEQ multiplex PCR, and the TCRdb table lists in-frame clones only, not all of them. Among under 250,000 clones, approximately 81% were seen once, and the ten largest hold approximately 4%. This CDR3 has 15 amino acids. With 4 bases removed from V and 7 bases from J, the gap between germline ends came to 17 bases. Germline lookup yields CDR1 SGDLS and CDR2 YYNGEE. The source is a woman of 80 years or more with acute or convalescent COVID-19. Input material: peripheral blood. The chain links TRBV9 to TRBJ1-4; D may be TRBD1 (6 bases). CDR3 sequence reads: CASSPAGTSSEKLFF. The CDR3 region has the DNA TGTGCCAGCAGCCCCGCCGGGACATCGAGTGAAAAACTGTTTTTT.